This T cell receptor (beta chain) was retrieved from a study of cytomegalovirus exposure and HLA in healthy donors. Whole-study findings and limits: Later on, analysis showed that most CMV-associated TCR beta chains appeared to be HLA-restricted.

Remarks on this clone: Its specificity is unknown.

PCR primers comprised 60 Vbeta and 13 Jbeta primers. TCRdb keeps only in-frame clones here, not all; method: immunoSEQ multiplex PCR. The sample has under 150,000 clones, about 85% seen once. V was clipped by 3 bases and J by 4 bases, with 10 bases between them. The length of the CDR3 is 12 residues. CDR1 is SQVTM, CDR2 ANQGSEA, per germline. Unrecorded immune exposure was likely among donors, who were nominally healthy when sampled. The genes are TRBV29-1 and TRBJ2-7; D possibly corresponds to TRBD1 (5 bases). This sequence originates from a boy aged 10-17 years in good health and CMV-seronegative. Sequenced input: PBMCs. The CDR3 spells CSVDSGSYEQYF. For the CDR3, the DNA is TGCAGCGTTGATTCAGGGTCGTACGAGCAGTACTTC.